These T cell receptor beta chains were read from a single sample in a study of blood T cell repertoires in COVID-19. The assay was immunoSEQ multiplex PCR, and TCRdb's table has in-frame clones only and misses some. This table has over 250,000 clones, more than 85% appearing once. The sample was peripheral blood. These receptors were collected from a person aged 18 to 35 with COVID-19, enrolled during active disease. Both conserved end residues are trimmed from each CDR3. The order of the fields is V gene, CDR3 protein.

>TRBV14
ASSQEWGTGGTTDTQY
>TRBV7-8
ASSSDRGLSGELF
>TRBV27
ASSSGLALEQY
>TRBV11-3
ASSPGTSGSGAGELF
>TRBV29-1
SAHGGAPLEAF
>TRBV9
ASSQGGANYGYT
>TRBV2
ASSAGGLYNSPLH
>TRBV7-9
ASSFAVLTGNTEAF
>TRBV7-2
ASSLKGRGNSYEQY
>TRBV11-3
ASSSNMNSPLH
>TRBV5-4
ASSSTEGSEKLF
>TRBV4-1
ASSQTDGQETQY
>TRBV27
ASKLGAPSLEQY
>TRBV7-9
ASSDRGGGEKLF
>TRBV21-1
ASSGPGQGADGANVLT
>TRBV3-1/TRBV3-2
ASSQDRGGYEQY
>TRBV5-1
ASSAEDRGRSPLH
>TRBV6-5
ASSYTGINGYT
>TRBV27
ASSPRPRLAGGTYNEQF
>TRBV7-9
ASSFSKTSGSGETQY
>TRBV13
ASSSTGLARAGELF
>TRBV12-3/TRBV12-4
ASSLGQLYEQY